This entry lists 20 T cell receptor beta chains sequenced from one sample in a study of blood T cell repertoires in COVID-19. Clones were read by immunoSEQ multiplex PCR, and TCRdb kept only the in-frame ones, dropping some. The sample shows 150,000 to 200,000 clones, 88% of them seen only once. Material for sequencing was peripheral blood. These receptors were obtained from a man aged 35-49 years with active or convalescent COVID-19.

The chain uses TRBV5-1 and TRBJ2-5; D ambiguous. The CDR3 is 13 amino acids. Germline lookup yields CDR1 SGHRS and CDR2 YFSETQ. V lost 3 bases and J lost 5, with 11 bases in between. This CDR3 reads CASSSATGETQYF. The CDR3 nucleotides read TGCGCCAGCAGCTCGGCCACCGGGGAGACCCAGTACTTC.

The V and J genes are TRBV6-5 and TRBJ1-1; no reliable D call. Per the germline V gene, CDR1 is MNHEY and CDR2 is SVGAGI. CDR3 length equals 14 residues. V gave up 6 bases and J gave up 5 bases, with 16 bases separating them. Here the CDR3 DNA reads TGTGCCAGCAGGGACGGGCCCCGAGGGACTGAAGCTTTCTTT. Translation gives CASRDGPRGTEAFF.

Many counts were recorded for this clone. Other DNA sequences in this sample translate to the same CDR3. The CDR3 spells CASSLSGTGSYEQYF. CDR3 DNA sequence: TGTGCCAGCAGTTTATCCGGGACAGGGTCCTACGAGCAGTACTTC. V is TRBV27 and J is TRBJ2-7; 9 bases align to TRBD1. Trimming at V came to 0 bases and at J to 1 base, leaving 1 base not matched to a gene. The CDR3 has 15 amino acids. CDR1 MNHEY and CDR2 SMNVEV come from the germline V gene (reference sequence).

The chain recombines TRBV7-9 with TRBJ2-5; D perhaps matches TRBD1 (7 bases). V was shortened by 1 base and J by 3 bases, with 18 bases between the two germline ends. The CDR3 contains 17 residues. Germline lookup yields CDR1 SEHNR and CDR2 FQNEAQ (reference sequence). CDR3 DNA: TGTGCCAGCAGCTTAGTTATTGTGCGGGACAGCGAAGAGACCCAGTACTTC. Protein sequence: CASSLVIVRDSEETQYF. The full variable domain, in which reference TRBV7-9 and TRBJ2-5 provide the parts outside the CDR3, is DTGVSQNPRHKITKRGQNVTFRCDPISEHNRLYWYRQTLGQGPEFLTYFQNEAQLEKSRLLSDRFSAERPKGSFSTLEIQRTEQGDSAMYLCASSLVIVRDSEETQYFGPGTRLLVL.

This rearrangement joins TRBV12-3 or TRBV12-4 to TRBJ2-2, with 7 bases matching TRBD2. This CDR3 spans 13 amino acids. Trimming cost V 3 bases and J 6 bases; bases outside gene matches: 1. DNA for the CDR3: TGTGCCAGCAGTTTGGGGGGGGCCGGGGAGCTGTTTTTT. Its protein is CASSLGGAGELFF.

The V and J genes are TRBV6-1 and TRBJ2-7, with a possible D match to TRBD2 (6 bases). The CDR3 has 15 residues. V shed 0 bases and J shed 4 bases, with 13 bases lying between them. Looked up from germline, CDR1 is MNHNS and CDR2 is SASEGT. CDR3 in DNA: TGTGCCAGCAGTGAAGCAGGAGGGCGCGGGTACGAGCAGTACTTC. Translation: CASSEAGGRGYEQYF.

The chain couples TRBV5-1 to TRBJ1-2; TRBD1 might be the D (6 bases). The CDR3 is 13 residues long. V lost 4 bases, J lost 8 bases, and 15 bases lay in between. The germline CDR1 and CDR2 sequences are SGHRS and YFSETQ. The DNA for the CDR3 is TGCGCCAGCAGCACCGGACAGCCGGGGGGCTACACCTTC. Its protein product is CASSTGQPGGYTF.

The rearrangement links TRBV5-8 to TRBJ2-5, with 9 bases fitting TRBD1. Per germline, CDR1 SGHTS and CDR2 YDEGEE. There are 16 residues in the CDR3. J gave up 5 bases and V 0 bases, and 8 bases lay outside the gene matches. CDR3 nucleotide sequence: TGTGCCAGCAGCTTGGCCGGGACAGGGAGTTCTGAGACCCAGTACTTC. Translating it yields CASSLAGTGSSETQYF.

This clone is a singleton in its sample. The chain recombines TRBV19 with TRBJ1-1; tentatively, D is TRBD1 (5 bases). This CDR3 is built from 16 residues. Germline assignment: CDR1 LNHDA and CDR2 SQIVND (reference sequence). V dropped 2 bases and J dropped 0 bases, with 13 bases sitting between them. In DNA, the CDR3 is TGTGCCAGTAGTATAACCCTGACAGCTATGAACACTGAAGCTTTCTTT. Protein product: CASSITLTAMNTEAFF.

In its sample, this clone was seen once. The J gene is TRBJ2-3, the V gene TRBV3-1 (or the pseudogene TRBV3-2), with 10 bases identical to TRBD2. This CDR3 comprises 15 residues. J was trimmed by 2 bases and V by 2 bases; bases with no gene match: 1. Looked up from germline, CDR1 is LGHDT and CDR2 is YNNKEL (reference sequence). The CDR3 sequence: CASSQTSGNTDTQYF. The CDR3, as DNA: TGTGCCAGCAGCCAAACTAGCGGGAACACAGATACGCAGTATTTT.

The rearrangement uses TRBV5-1 and TRBJ1-1; TRBD1 is a possible D gene (6 bases). V lost 2 bases, J lost 1 base, and 12 bases lay in between. Germline values: CDR1 SGHRS, CDR2 YFSETQ. The CDR3 has 15 amino acids. In nucleotides, the CDR3 is TGCGCCAGCAGCTTTCGATCGGGACAGAACACTGAAGCTTTCTTT. Protein product: CASSFRSGQNTEAFF.

The chain has TRBV10-3 and TRBJ2-2; perhaps TRBD2 as D (5 bases). Trimming stripped 7 bases from V and 5 bases from J, with 11 bases between. This CDR3 has 13 amino acids. Germline V gene lookup returns CDR1 ENHRY and CDR2 SYGVKD. The CDR3 here is CAINEGRTGELFF. CDR3 DNA: TGTGCCATCAACGAAGGGAGAACCGGGGAGCTGTTTTTT.

This rearrangement joins TRBV5-5 to TRBJ1-2; possible D gene TRBD1, 5 bases. The ends were cut back, 5 bases at V and 7 bases at J, with 18 bases in the middle. This CDR3 region has 14 residues. Germline values: CDR1 SGHKS, CDR2 YYEKEE (reference sequence). CDR3 nucleotides: TGTGCCAGCAGATTCGTGGGGGGGAACGGTGGCTACACCTTC. This codes for CASRFVGGNGGYTF.

The chain combines TRBV5-3 with TRBJ1-6; D ambiguous. TRBV5-3 is labeled an ORF, and its function is uncertain. The V end lost 0 bases, the J end lost 1 base, and 11 bases lay between the germline ends. The CDR3 is 17 residues long. CDR3 sequence: CARSLGRKPSYNSPLHF. In DNA, the CDR3 is TGTGCCAGAAGCTTGGGCAGGAAACCATCCTATAATTCACCCCTCCACTTT.

This rearrangement joins TRBV4-1 to TRBJ2-1; possibly TRBD1 for D (6 bases). CDR3 length equals 17 residues. Per the germline V gene, CDR1 is MGHRA and CDR2 is YSYEKL. V lost 4 bases, J lost 7 bases, and 23 bases lay in between. The DNA for the CDR3 is TGCGCCAGCAGCCTGGACAGCAGGGTGTCCTGGGGTAATGAGCAGTTCTTC. Translation: CASSLDSRVSWGNEQFF.

The V and J genes are TRBV5-1 and TRBJ2-1, with 11 nucleotides matching TRBD2. Trimming cost V 0 bases and J 7 bases; bases outside gene matches: 3. The CDR3 extends over 15 amino acids. The germline gives CDR1 SGHRS, CDR2 YFSETQ. In nucleotides, the CDR3 is TGCGCCAGCAGCTTGGTACTAGCGGGAGTAAATGAGCAGTTCTTC. It translates to CASSLVLAGVNEQFF. Complete variable domain (other parts from reference TRBV5-1 and TRBJ2-1): KAGVTQTPRYLIKTRGQQVTLSCSPISGHRSVSWYQQTPGQGLQFLFEYFSETQRNKGNFPGRFSGRQFSNSRSEMNVSTLELGDSALYLCASSLVLAGVNEQFFGPGTRLTVL.

The V gene is TRBV19, the J gene TRBJ1-2; 7 bases are shared with TRBD1. V shed 7 bases and J 1 base; nucleotides not matched to a gene: 18. CDR1 is LNHDA and CDR2 is SQIVND in the germline V gene (reference sequence). This CDR3 is built from 18 residues. The CDR3 DNA sequence: TGTGCCAGTACCCCCCAGGGGGTAGGAGGTTCGTTTAACTATGGCTACACCTTC. It encodes CASTPQGVGGSFNYGYTF. The full variable domain, with the rest looked up from reference TRBV19 and TRBJ1-2, is DGGITQSPKYLFRKEGQNVTLSCEQNLNHDAMYWYRQDPGQGLRLIYYSQIVNDFQKGDIAEGYSVSREKKESFPLTVTSAQKNPTAFYLCASTPQGVGGSFNYGYTFGSGTRLTVV.

This chain uses TRBV5-1 with TRBJ1-1; D not certain. There are 14 residues in the CDR3. Trimming shortened V by 3 bases and J by 1 base, and 10 bases separated the two germline ends. CDR1 is SGHRS and CDR2 is YFSETQ in the germline V gene. CDR3 sequence reads: CASSWLSGNTEAFF. In nucleotides, the CDR3 is TGCGCCAGCAGCTGGCTGTCGGGGAACACTGAAGCTTTCTTT.

V is TRBV19 and J is TRBJ1-2, with D perhaps TRBD1 (6 bases). Trimming pared 5 bases from V and 8 bases from J, leaving 15 bases between. The CDR3 length is 13 residues. Germline loops: CDR1 LNHDA, CDR2 SQIVND (reference sequence). In DNA form, the CDR3 reads TGTGCCAGTAGTGTGGGACACTCAGGCGGCTACACCTTC. Translating gives CASSVGHSGGYTF.

The chain joins TRBV19 to TRBJ2-3; 7 bases fit TRBD2. V gave up 9 bases and J gave up 0 bases; unmatched junction bases: 9. This CDR3 spans 15 amino acids. Germline V gives CDR1 LNHDA, CDR2 SQIVND (reference sequence). The CDR3 DNA sequence: TGTGCCAGCAGCGGGACTCCCGCTAGCACAGATACGCAGTATTTT. It translates to CASSGTPASTDTQYF.